The 26 T cell receptor beta chains below all came from one sample that was sequenced in a study of T cell repertoires in cytomegalovirus infection. TCRdb reanalysed the reads using MiXCR and keeps one entry per CDR3 protein. The sample has about 490,000 distinct CDR3 sequences; 16% are singletons. The sample comprised CD8+ T cells from PBMCs. The receptors stem from a human donor in good health (CMV status not recorded). Some clones in this sample may be carry-over from other donors' samples.

There are many counts of this clonotype. The rearrangement joins TRBV7-9 to TRBJ1-1, with TRBD1 matching 10 bases. Germline CDR1 is SEHNR and CDR2 is FQNEAQ (reference sequence). The CDR3 contains 16 residues. V was pared by 6 bases and J by 0 bases, with 7 bases of the junction left unmatched. Here the CDR3 DNA reads TGTGCCAGCAGTTGGGGGACAGGGGCCATGAACACTGAAGCTTTCTTT. This encodes CASSWGTGAMNTEAFF.

The chain joins TRBV5-8 to TRBJ2-3; D may be TRBD1 (6 bases). The CDR3 is 15 residues long. Trimming took 0 bases from V and 1 from J, leaving 9 bases between them. CDR1 and CDR2 (germline): SGHTS, YDEGEE. The DNA for the CDR3 is TGTGCCAGCAGCTTGGGGACAGAACGCACAGATACGCAGTATTTT. This sequence encodes CASSLGTERTDTQYF. Supplemented by reference TRBV5-8 and TRBJ2-3, the full variable domain reads EAGVTQSPTHLIKTRGQQATLRCSPISGHTSVYWYQQALGLGLQFLLWYDEGEERNRGNFPPRFSGRQFPNYSSELNVNALELEDSALYLCASSLGTERTDTQYFGPGTRLTVL.

The genes are TRBV25-1 and TRBJ2-1; possible D gene TRBD1, 5 bases. Germline loops: CDR1 MGHDK, CDR2 SYGVNS. The V end was cut by 0 bases, the J end by 3 bases, with 12 bases between. The CDR3 has 16 amino acids. The CDR3 DNA follows: TGTGCCAGCAGTGAATACCAGGGTCGTAACTACAATGAGCAGTTCTTC. This sequence encodes CASSEYQGRNYNEQFF.

This clonotype was seen at least ten times. The chain is built from TRBV10-2 and TRBJ1-6; 9 bases fit TRBD1. Germline V gives CDR1 WSHSY, CDR2 SAAADI. V lost 5 bases, J lost 9 bases, and 5 bases stayed unmatched. The CDR3 is 14 amino acids. Written as DNA, the CDR3 is TGCGCCAGCAGTCCGGGACAGGGATCTTCACCCCTCCACTTT. Its translation is CASSPGQGSSPLHF.

This clonotype was seen at least ten times. The rearrangement joins TRBV11-2 to TRBJ1-1; D might be TRBD1 (5 bases). Germline V lookup: CDR1 SGHAT, CDR2 FQNNGV. The CDR3 loop spans 14 amino acids. V lost 6 bases and J lost 8, with 19 bases in between. The CDR3: CASSGVGERHEAFF. DNA for the CDR3: TGTGCCAGCAGTGGAGTGGGGGAGAGGCACGAAGCTTTCTTT.

The chain employs TRBV20-1 and TRBJ2-3; 8 positions agree with TRBD2. Looked up from germline, CDR1 is DFQATT and CDR2 is SNEGSKA (reference sequence). This CDR3 spans 18 amino acids. V dropped 1 base and J dropped 0; count of bases not matched to a gene: 12. The CDR3 DNA follows: TGCAGTGCTAGAGGGACTAGCTTGGGGAGACAAAGCACAGATACGCAGTATTTT. Amino acid sequence: CSARGTSLGRQSTDTQYF.

This clonotype came up a few times. The genes are TRBV28 and TRBJ1-5, with D maybe TRBD1 (6 bases). V lost 5 bases to trimming and J lost 5 bases, with 34 bases between them. The CDR3 has 21 amino acids. The germline CDR1 and CDR2 sequences are MDHEN and SYDVKM. The CDR3 DNA sequence: TGTGCCAGCAGTCCTCCCGACAACAGGGATCCTAGTAGGGGGGTATATCAGCCCCAGCATTTT. Protein: CASSPPDNRDPSRGVYQPQHF.

V gene TRBV4-1 combines with J gene TRBJ2-6, with D unresolved. With 0 bases removed from V and 0 bases from J, the gap between germline ends came to 6 bases. The CDR3 is 16 amino acids. Germline CDR1 MGHRA, CDR2 YSYEKL. The CDR3 is CASSQDRSSGANVLTF. CDR3 DNA sequence: TGCGCCAGCAGCCAAGATCGGAGCTCTGGGGCCAACGTCCTGACTTTC.

The rearrangement links TRBV19 to TRBJ2-7; 8 bases map to TRBD1. The junction had 9 bases not matched to a gene; V was cut back by 6 bases and J by 5 bases. The germline V gene encodes CDR1 LNHDA and CDR2 SQIVND (reference sequence). The CDR3 is 14 residues long. The CDR3 reads CASSQQGEWDEQYF. Written as DNA, the CDR3 is TGTGCCAGTAGCCAACAGGGGGAGTGGGACGAGCAGTACTTC. The variable domain in full, completed from reference TRBV19 and TRBJ2-7, reads DGGITQSPKYLFRKEGQNVTLSCEQNLNHDAMYWYRQDPGQGLRLIYYSQIVNDFQKGDIAEGYSVSREKKESFPLTVTSAQKNPTAFYLCASSQQGEWDEQYFGPGTRLTVT.

This clonotype occurred many times. The chain recombines TRBV7-2 with TRBJ2-2, with a weak D call TRBD2 (7 bases). CDR3 size: 15 residues. The germline V and J ends were trimmed by 5 bases and 0 bases, with 10 bases remaining between them. The germline CDR1 and CDR2 sequences are SGHTA and FQGNSA. The CDR3 region is CASSPGGANTGELFF. CDR3 in DNA: TGTGCCAGCAGCCCGGGGGGCGCGAACACCGGGGAGCTGTTTTTT.

This clonotype was recorded at least ten times. The chain employs TRBV7-2 and TRBJ2-2; D perhaps matches TRBD2 (6 bases). The germline V gene has CDR1 SGHTA and CDR2 FQGNSA. The CDR3 is made up of 15 amino acids. The V end was cut by 3 bases, the J end by 3 bases, with 11 bases between. The DNA for the CDR3 is TGTGCCAGCAGCTTGAACGGGAGACACACCGGGGAGCTGTTTTTT. Amino acid sequence: CASSLNGRHTGELFF.

This clonotype showed up just a few times. The chain has TRBV4-1 and TRBJ2-7; maybe TRBD1 (6 bases). This CDR3 region has 17 residues. Trimming removed 2 bases from V and 4 bases from J, with 21 bases in between. The V gene's germline CDR1 is MGHRA and CDR2 YSYEKL. CDR3 loop: CASSQKVQGPIPYEQYF. CDR3 sequence (DNA): TGCGCCAGCAGCCAAAAGGTACAGGGCCCCATCCCTTACGAGCAGTACTTC.

This clonotype has ten or more counts. The chain links TRBV7-9 to TRBJ2-1, with 7 positions matching TRBD2. CDR1 and CDR2 (germline): SEHNR, FQNEAQ (reference sequence). The V gene end was trimmed by 6 bases and the J gene end by 10 bases; junction bases not matched to a gene: 6. This CDR3 has 12 residues. CDR3 sequence (DNA): TGTGCCAGCAGGAGGGAGGGAGGGGAGCAGTTCTTC. Residues: CASRREGGEQFF.

Comment on this clonotype: An end of the junction differs from the germline gene, which may be a read error. V is TRBV27 and J is TRBJ2-5; weak D call: TRBD1 (6 bases). The CDR3 covers 14 residues. The germline gives CDR1 MNHEY, CDR2 SMNVEV (reference sequence). CDR3 sequence: CASSLGQTQETQYF. DNA for the CDR3: TGTGCTAGCAGCTTAGGACAGACCCAAGAGACCCAGTACTTC.

Many counts were recorded for this clonotype. The V call is TRBV27, the J call TRBJ2-1; perhaps TRBD2 as D (5 bases). CDR1 and CDR2 from the germline V gene are MNHEY and SMNVEV (reference sequence). The CDR3 totals 16 residues. V shed 2 bases and J shed 6 bases, with 17 bases lying between them. The CDR3 DNA reads TGTGCCAGCAGTTTACGACTTGAAGGACTTCTCAATGAGCAGTTCTTC. As protein: CASSLRLEGLLNEQFF.

This clonotype was seen at least ten times. This chain joins TRBV9 and TRBJ2-3; 9 nucleotides line up with TRBD2. Per the germline V gene, CDR1 is SGDLS and CDR2 is YYNGEE. The CDR3 length is 17 residues. V shed 3 bases, J shed 4 bases, and the junction held 12 bases outside the gene matches. The CDR3 DNA is TGTGCCAGCAGCGGATCCCCGGGCGGGGGGGCAGCAGATACGCAGTATTTT. This sequence encodes CASSGSPGGGAADTQYF.

This clonotype was picked up many times. V usage is TRBV7-2 and J usage is TRBJ1-2; TRBD1 might be the D (6 bases). The CDR3 is made up of 16 amino acids. The germline gives CDR1 SGHTA, CDR2 FQGNSA. V lost 4 bases to trimming and J lost 4 bases, with 19 bases between them. The CDR3 DNA reads as TGTGCCAGCAGCTCCGGACAGCTTCCATGGATCTATGGCTACACCTTC. This gives the protein CASSSGQLPWIYGYTF.

The V call is TRBV15, the J call TRBJ1-1; D ambiguous. Germline CDR1 is LNHNV and CDR2 is YYDKDF (reference sequence). V was trimmed by 0 bases and J by 1 base, leaving 3 bases between them. The CDR3 covers 13 residues. DNA of the CDR3: TGTGCCACCAGCAGAGAATGGAACACTGAAGCTTTCTTT. It translates to CATSREWNTEAFF.

This clonotype was recorded once. This may be a read error, as it is one base from a much larger clone. The chain carries TRBV19 and TRBJ2-1; D possibly corresponds to TRBD2 (5 bases). The CDR3 length is 15 residues. Trimming pared 3 bases from V and 3 bases from J, leaving 12 bases between. Germline values: CDR1 LNHDA, CDR2 SQIVND (reference sequence). This chain's CDR3 is CASSMRESYYNEQFF. Written as DNA, the CDR3 is TGTGCCAGTAGTATGAGGGAAAGCTACTACAATGAGCAGTTCTTC.

This clonotype has just a few counts. The chain uses TRBV6-2 or TRBV6-3 and TRBJ2-1, with unresolved D. Trimming took off 5 bases at V and 8 bases at J, with 19 bases between the two ends. Germline V gives CDR1 MNHEY, CDR2 SVGEGT. The CDR3 is made up of 15 amino acids. CDR3 region: CASSPDLPPSYEQFF. The DNA of the CDR3 is TGTGCCAGCAGTCCCGATCTCCCTCCCTCCTATGAGCAGTTCTTC.

This clonotype was counted many times. The rearrangement joins TRBV7-9 to TRBJ1-4; D is uncertain. The CDR3 is made up of 16 amino acids. Germline CDR1 reads SEHNR; CDR2 reads FQNEAQ (reference sequence). The V gene lost 1 base and the J gene lost 7 bases, with 16 bases spanning the gap. CDR3 residues: CASSLESDTAAEKLFF. CDR3 DNA: TGTGCCAGCAGCTTAGAGAGCGATACGGCGGCTGAAAAACTGTTTTTT.

V usage is TRBV5-5 and J usage is TRBJ1-5; D unresolved. V gave up 2 bases and J gave up 2 bases, with 8 bases separating them. The CDR3 extends over 14 amino acids. The germline V gene encodes CDR1 SGHKS and CDR2 YYEKEE (reference sequence). CDR3 protein: CASSFGPGNQPQHF. The DNA of the CDR3 is TGTGCCAGCAGCTTCGGCCCGGGCAATCAGCCCCAGCATTTT.

This clonotype has just a few counts. This rearrangement joins TRBV24-1 to TRBJ2-1; the D gene is possibly TRBD2 (5 bases). Germline CDR1 and CDR2: KGHDR and SFDVKD. V lost 5 bases to trimming and J lost 0 bases, with 16 bases between them. The CDR3 covers 17 residues. The CDR3 nucleotides read TGTGCCACCAGTGGAGGGCTTTCGGTGACCTCCTACAATGAGCAGTTCTTC. Protein sequence: CATSGGLSVTSYNEQFF.

This clonotype was detected a few times. This rearrangement joins TRBV7-3 to TRBJ2-2; 9 bases map to TRBD2. Germline CDR1 SGHTA, CDR2 FQGTGA. The CDR3 is made up of 19 amino acids. V lost 2 bases to trimming and J lost 5 bases; unmatched junction nucleotides: 15. The CDR3: CASSLESLAGGPRTGELFF. The CDR3 bases are TGTGCCAGCAGCTTAGAATCCTTGGCGGGAGGGCCTCGGACCGGGGAGCTGTTTTTT.

This clonotype was detected only a few times. This chain joins TRBV4-2 and TRBJ2-3; D is unresolved. Trimming pared 3 bases from V and 0 bases from J, leaving 13 bases between. This CDR3 has 16 amino acids. Per germline, CDR1 LGHNA and CDR2 YNFKEQ. This CDR3 reads CASSQCLTSSTDTQYF. CDR3 DNA sequence: TGTGCCAGCAGCCAGTGCCTCACTTCTAGCACAGATACGCAGTATTTT.

This clonotype was detected many times. J is TRBJ2-7 and V is TRBV7-9, with D possibly matching TRBD1 (7 bases). V lost 4 bases and J lost 3, with 19 bases in between. This CDR3 region has 16 residues. CDR1 is SEHNR and CDR2 is FQNEAQ in the germline V gene (reference sequence). The CDR3 DNA reads as TGTGCCAGCAGCTCCTCCTCGGCAGGGGGGCTCTACGAGCAGTACTTC. Its translation: CASSSSSAGGLYEQYF.